The sequence of this TCR beta chain was determined in a study of blood T cells in healthy people across ages. Then a second PCR, running about 6 to 12 cycles, was carried out with a sample-barcoded 5' primer and a J-beta primer mix. TCRdb processed the 5' RACE reads anew with MiXCR; each CDR3 protein has one entry. The repertoire has 650,000 to 800,000 distinct CDR3 sequences, approximately 44% of them found once; the top ten carry approximately 19%. Germline CDR1 SGHRS, CDR2 YFSETQ. The length of the CDR3 is 14 residues. The germline V and J ends were trimmed by 0 bases and 3 bases, with 8 bases remaining between them. This clonotype was counted only a few times. Isolation recovered at least 6 million PBMCs from every sample.

This sequence originates from a man aged 55 to 69 in good health. What was sequenced was blood. This chain connects TRBV5-1 to TRBJ2-3, with TRBD2 as a possible D gene (5 bases). The CDR3 coding sequence is TGCGCCAGCAGCTTGGTAGCGATTACAGATACGCAGTATTTT. It is translated as CASSLVAITDTQYF. Combining the CDR3 with reference TRBV5-1 and TRBJ2-3 gives the whole variable domain KAGVTQTPRYLIKTRGQQVTLSCSPISGHRSVSWYQQTPGQGLQFLFEYFSETQRNKGNFPGRFSGRQFSNSRSEMNVSTLELGDSALYLCASSLVAITDTQYFGPGTRLTVL.